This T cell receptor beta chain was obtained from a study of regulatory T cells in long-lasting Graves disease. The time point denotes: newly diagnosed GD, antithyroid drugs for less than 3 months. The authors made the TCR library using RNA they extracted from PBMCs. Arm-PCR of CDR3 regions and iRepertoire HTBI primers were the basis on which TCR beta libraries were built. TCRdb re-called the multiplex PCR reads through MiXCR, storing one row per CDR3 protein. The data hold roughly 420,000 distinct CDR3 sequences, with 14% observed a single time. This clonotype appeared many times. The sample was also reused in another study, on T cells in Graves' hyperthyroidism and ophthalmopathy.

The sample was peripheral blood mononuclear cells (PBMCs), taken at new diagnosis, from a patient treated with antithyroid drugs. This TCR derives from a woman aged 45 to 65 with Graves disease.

As DNA, the CDR3 is TGTGCCAGCAGTTTAGAGACTAGCGGGAGGGCAACGAGCTACGAGCAGTACTTC. It specifies CASSLETSGRATSYEQYF. V and J are TRBV12-3 or TRBV12-4 and TRBJ2-7, with 14 bases identical to TRBD2. The junction had 8 bases not matched to a gene; V was cut back by 1 base and J by 3 bases. The CDR3 contains 18 residues.